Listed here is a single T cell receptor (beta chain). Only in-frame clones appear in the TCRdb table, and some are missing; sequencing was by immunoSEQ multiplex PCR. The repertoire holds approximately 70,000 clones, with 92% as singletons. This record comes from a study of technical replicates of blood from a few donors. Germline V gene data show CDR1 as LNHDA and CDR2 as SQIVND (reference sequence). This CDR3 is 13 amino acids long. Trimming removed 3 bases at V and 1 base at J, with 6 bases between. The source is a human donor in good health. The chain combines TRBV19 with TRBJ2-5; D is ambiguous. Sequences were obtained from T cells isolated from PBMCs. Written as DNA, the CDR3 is TGTGCCAGTAGTATCATGCGCCAAGAGACCCAGTACTTC. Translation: CASSIMRQETQYF.